The present entry profiles one TCR beta chain with its context. Its cognate antigen is unknown. The data are from a study of T-cell memory formation after mild COVID-19. V lost 6 bases to trimming and J lost 1 base, with 9 bases between them. The germline V gene encodes CDR1 MDHEN and CDR2 SYDVKM. There are 13 residues in the CDR3. TCRdb itself ran the 5' RACE reads through MiXCR, one entry per CDR3 protein. This table has under 300,000 distinct CDR3 sequences, roughly 15% appearing once. General study results and limits: Contracting clones, day 15 to 85, had balanced CD4/CD8, and later expanders favored CD4+. Among contracting clones, CD4+ were mainly CM/EM and CD8+ enriched in EMRA.

J is TRBJ2-5 and V is TRBV28; D remains ambiguous. The material sequenced was PBMCs or a T cell subset sorted from them (not recorded which). The clonotype originates from a man younger than 35 who had mild COVID-19 (a few samples of this study predate the infection). Cell type and time point are not known. This CDR3 is CASRSGPQETQYF. In DNA, the CDR3 is TGTGCCAGCAGGTCGGGTCCCCAAGAGACCCAGTACTTC.